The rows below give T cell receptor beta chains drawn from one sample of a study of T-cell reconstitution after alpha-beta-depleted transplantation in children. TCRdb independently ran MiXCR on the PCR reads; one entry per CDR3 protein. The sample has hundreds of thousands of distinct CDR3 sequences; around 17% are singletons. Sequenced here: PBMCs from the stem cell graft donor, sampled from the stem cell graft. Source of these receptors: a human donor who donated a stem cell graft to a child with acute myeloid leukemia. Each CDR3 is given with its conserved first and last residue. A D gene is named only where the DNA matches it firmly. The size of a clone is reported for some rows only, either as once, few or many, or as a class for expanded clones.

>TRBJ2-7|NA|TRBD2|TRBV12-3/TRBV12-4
CASSSRGSGGAYEQYF
TGTGCCAGCAGTTCCCGCGGTAGCGGGGGGGCCTACGAGCAGTACTTC
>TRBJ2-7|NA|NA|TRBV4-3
CASSQESGSYEQYF
TGCGCCAGCAGCCAAGAGTCGGGCTCCTACGAGCAGTACTTC
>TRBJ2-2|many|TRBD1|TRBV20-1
CSARDRVNSVTGELFF
TGCAGTGCACGGGACAGGGTTAATTCAGTAACCGGGGAGCTGTTTTTT
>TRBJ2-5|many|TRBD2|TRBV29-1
CSVPEALTSGGLQETQYF
TGCAGCGTGCCCGAGGCCCTGACTAGCGGGGGCCTCCAAGAGACCCAGTACTTC
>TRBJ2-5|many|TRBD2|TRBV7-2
CASSLGGSQETQYF
TGTGCCAGCAGTCTCGGGGGGTCACAAGAGACCCAGTACTTC
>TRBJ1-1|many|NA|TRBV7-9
CASKLQNTEAFF
TGTGCCAGCAAACTTCAGAACACTGAAGCTTTCTTT
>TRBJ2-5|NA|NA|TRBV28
CASSLFRPTGQTQYF
TGTGCCAGCAGTTTGTTCCGCCCCACGGGGCAGACCCAGTACTTC
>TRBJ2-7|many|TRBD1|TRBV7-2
CASSLHRDSYEQYF
TGTGCCAGCAGCTTGCACCGGGACAGCTACGAGCAGTACTTC
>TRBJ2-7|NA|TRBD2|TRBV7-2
CASSFERGTTYEQYF
TGTGCCAGCAGCTTCGAGCGGGGGACTACCTACGAGCAGTACTTC
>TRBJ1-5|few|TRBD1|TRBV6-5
CASSYSGGRNQPQHF
TGTGCCAGCAGTTACTCAGGGGGCAGGAATCAGCCCCAGCATTTT
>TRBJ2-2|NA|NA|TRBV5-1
CASSFPEREDDTGELFF
TGCGCCAGCAGCTTCCCGGAGAGGGAGGACGACACCGGGGAGCTGTTTTTT
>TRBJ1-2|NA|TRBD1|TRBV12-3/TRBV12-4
CASYFLTGGAGDGYTF
TGTGCCAGCTATTTCCTGACAGGGGGCGCGGGAGATGGCTACACCTTC
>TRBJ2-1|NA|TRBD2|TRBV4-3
CASSQGTSGENEQFF
TGCGCCAGCAGCCAGGGGACTAGCGGAGAGAATGAGCAGTTCTTC
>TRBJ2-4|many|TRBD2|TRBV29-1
CSVAYTGGNIQYF
TGCAGCGTTGCTTACACGGGGGGAAACATTCAGTACTTC
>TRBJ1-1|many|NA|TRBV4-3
CASSQLFQEGMNTEAFF
TGCGCCAGCAGCCAATTGTTTCAGGAAGGCATGAACACTGAAGCTTTCTTT
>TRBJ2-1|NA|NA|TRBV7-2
CASSFQESSYNEQFF
TGTGCCAGCAGCTTTCAGGAAAGCTCCTACAATGAGCAGTTCTTC
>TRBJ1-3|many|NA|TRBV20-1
CSARGLKGSAGNTIYF
TGCAGTGCTAGAGGCCTCAAGGGATCGGCAGGAAACACCATATATTTT
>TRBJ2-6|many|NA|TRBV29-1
CSVGPPGANVLTF
TGCAGCGTTGGGCCACCTGGGGCCAACGTCCTGACTTTC
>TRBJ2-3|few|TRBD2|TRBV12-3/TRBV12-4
CASSQSRGYTDTQYF
TGTGCCAGCAGCCAATCGCGGGGGTACACAGATACGCAGTATTTT
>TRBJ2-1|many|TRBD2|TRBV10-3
CAISESSLGGGNEQFF
TGTGCCATCAGTGAGTCGAGTCTTGGCGGGGGTAATGAGCAGTTCTTC
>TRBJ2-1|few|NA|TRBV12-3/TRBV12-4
CASSRDGPNEQFF
TGTGCCAGCAGTCGAGACGGTCCGAATGAGCAGTTCTTC
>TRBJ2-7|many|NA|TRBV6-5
CASSRDPGQRRYF
TGTGCCAGCAGTCGGGACCCGGGACAACGAAGGTACTTC
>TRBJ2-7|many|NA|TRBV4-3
CASSQDARGTYEQYF
TGCGCCAGCAGCCAAGATGCCCGGGGCACGTACGAGCAGTACTTC
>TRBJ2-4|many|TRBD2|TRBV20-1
CSARGTSGDKNIQYF
TGCAGTGCTAGAGGGACTAGCGGGGACAAAAACATTCAGTACTTC
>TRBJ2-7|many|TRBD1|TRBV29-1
CSAWDSSYEQYF
TGCAGCGCTTGGGACAGCTCCTACGAGCAGTACTTC
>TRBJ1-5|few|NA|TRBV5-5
CASKRSDSNQPQHF
TGTGCCAGCAAGCGGTCGGATAGCAATCAGCCCCAGCATTTT
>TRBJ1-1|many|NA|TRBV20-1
CSAPSAPVTEAFF
TGCAGTGCTCCGTCTGCCCCCGTAACTGAAGCTTTCTTT
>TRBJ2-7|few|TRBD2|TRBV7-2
CASTLAGGLGEQYF
TGTGCCAGCACCCTAGCGGGGGGGCTGGGTGAGCAGTACTTC
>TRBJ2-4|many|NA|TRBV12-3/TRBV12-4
CASSLKNIQYF
TGTGCCAGCAGTTTAAAGAACATTCAGTACTTC
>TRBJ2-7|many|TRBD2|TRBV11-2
CASSLGASGTYEQYF
TGTGCCAGCAGCTTAGGGGCTAGCGGTACCTACGAGCAGTACTTC
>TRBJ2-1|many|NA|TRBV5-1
CASSTQGQNHNEQFF
TGCGCCAGCAGCACACAAGGACAGAACCACAATGAGCAGTTCTTC
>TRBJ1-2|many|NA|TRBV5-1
CASSLEEAKLYGYTF
TGCGCCAGCAGCTTGGAAGAGGCCAAACTCTATGGCTACACCTTC
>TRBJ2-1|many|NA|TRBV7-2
CASSLEVGAQFF
TGTGCCAGCAGCTTAGAAGTAGGGGCGCAGTTCTTC